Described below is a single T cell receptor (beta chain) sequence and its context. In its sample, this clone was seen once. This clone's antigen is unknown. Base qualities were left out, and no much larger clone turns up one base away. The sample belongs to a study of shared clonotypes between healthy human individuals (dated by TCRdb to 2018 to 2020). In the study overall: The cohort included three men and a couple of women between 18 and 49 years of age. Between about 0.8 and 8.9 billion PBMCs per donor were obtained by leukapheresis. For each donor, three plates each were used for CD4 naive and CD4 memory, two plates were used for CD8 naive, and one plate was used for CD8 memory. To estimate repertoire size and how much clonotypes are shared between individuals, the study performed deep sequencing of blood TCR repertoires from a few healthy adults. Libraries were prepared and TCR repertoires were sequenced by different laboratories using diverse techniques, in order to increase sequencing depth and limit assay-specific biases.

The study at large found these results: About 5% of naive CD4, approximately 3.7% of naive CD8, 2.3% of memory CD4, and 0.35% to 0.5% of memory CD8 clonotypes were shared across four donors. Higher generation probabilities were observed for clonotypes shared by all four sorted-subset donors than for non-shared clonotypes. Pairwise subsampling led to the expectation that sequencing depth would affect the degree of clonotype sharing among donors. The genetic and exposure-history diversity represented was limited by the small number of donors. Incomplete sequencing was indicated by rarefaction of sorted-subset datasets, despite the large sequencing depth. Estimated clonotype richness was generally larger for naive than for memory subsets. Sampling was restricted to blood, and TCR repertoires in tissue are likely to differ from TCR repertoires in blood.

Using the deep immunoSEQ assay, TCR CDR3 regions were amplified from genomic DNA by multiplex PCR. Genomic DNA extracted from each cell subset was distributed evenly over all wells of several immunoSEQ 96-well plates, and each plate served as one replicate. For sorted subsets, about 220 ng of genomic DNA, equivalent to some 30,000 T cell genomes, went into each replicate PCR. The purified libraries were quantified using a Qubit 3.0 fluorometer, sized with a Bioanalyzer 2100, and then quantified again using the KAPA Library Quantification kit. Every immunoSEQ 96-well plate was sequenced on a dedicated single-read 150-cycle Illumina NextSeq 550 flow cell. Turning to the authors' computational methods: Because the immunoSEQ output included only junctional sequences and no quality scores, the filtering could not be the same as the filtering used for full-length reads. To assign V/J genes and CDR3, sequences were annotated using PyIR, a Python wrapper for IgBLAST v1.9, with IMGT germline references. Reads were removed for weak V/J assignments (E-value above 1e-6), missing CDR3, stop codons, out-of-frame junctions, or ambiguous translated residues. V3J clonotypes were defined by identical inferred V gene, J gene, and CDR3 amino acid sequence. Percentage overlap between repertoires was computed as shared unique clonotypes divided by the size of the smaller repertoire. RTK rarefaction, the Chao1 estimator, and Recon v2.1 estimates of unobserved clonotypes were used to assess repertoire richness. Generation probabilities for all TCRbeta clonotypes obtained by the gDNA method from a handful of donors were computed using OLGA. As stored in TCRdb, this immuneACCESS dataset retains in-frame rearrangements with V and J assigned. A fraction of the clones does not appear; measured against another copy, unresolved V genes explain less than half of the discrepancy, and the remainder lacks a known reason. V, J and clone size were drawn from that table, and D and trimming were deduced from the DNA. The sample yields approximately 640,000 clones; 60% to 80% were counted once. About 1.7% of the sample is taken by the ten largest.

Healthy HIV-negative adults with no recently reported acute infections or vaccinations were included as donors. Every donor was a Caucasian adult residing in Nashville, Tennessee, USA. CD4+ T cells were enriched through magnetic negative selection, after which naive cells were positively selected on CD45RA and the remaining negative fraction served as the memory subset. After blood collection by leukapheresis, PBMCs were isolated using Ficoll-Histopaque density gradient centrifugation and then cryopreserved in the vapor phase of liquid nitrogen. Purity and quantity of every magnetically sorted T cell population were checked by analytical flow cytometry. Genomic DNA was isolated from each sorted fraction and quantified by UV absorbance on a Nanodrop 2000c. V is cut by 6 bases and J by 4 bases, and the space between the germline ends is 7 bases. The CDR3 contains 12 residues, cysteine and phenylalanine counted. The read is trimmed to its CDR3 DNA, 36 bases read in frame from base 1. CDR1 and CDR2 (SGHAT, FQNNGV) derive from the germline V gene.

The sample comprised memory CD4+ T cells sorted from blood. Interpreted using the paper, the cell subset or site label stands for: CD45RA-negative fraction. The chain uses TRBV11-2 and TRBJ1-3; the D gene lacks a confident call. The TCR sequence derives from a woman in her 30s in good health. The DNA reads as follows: TGTGCCAGCAGTCGATCCGGAAACACCATATATTTT. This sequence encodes CASSRSGNTIYF.